This T cell receptor beta chain appears in the sequencing data of a study of chemoradiotherapy in HPV16-positive cancers. Clones were read by immunoSEQ multiplex PCR, and TCRdb kept only the in-frame ones, dropping some. The table records tens of thousands of clones, roughly 80% of them present only once. Germline CDR1 and CDR2: SGHRS and YFSETQ. V lost 0 bases to trimming and J lost 3 bases, with 9 bases between them. The CDR3 extends over 14 amino acids. The sample here was blood, taken from a patient who underwent chemoradiotherapy. This sequence was found in a human donor with HPV-associated anogenital cancer. The rearrangement joins TRBV5-1 to TRBJ2-5; either TRBD1 or TRBD2 may supply D (5 bases each). CDR3 DNA sequence: TGCGCCAGCAGCTTGGCCCGAGGGGAAGAGACCCAGTACTTC. This sequence encodes CASSLARGEETQYF.